Listed below are T cell receptor beta chains from one sample, sequenced in a study of cytomegalovirus exposure and HLA in healthy donors. The data were produced by immunoSEQ multiplex PCR, yet TCRdb's version contains in-frame clones alone and is incomplete. The sample lists around 190,000 clones, under 80% seen once, with over 4% in the top ten. Material for sequencing was PBMCs. The receptors come from a young man in good health and CMV-seropositive. CDR3s include the opening cysteine and the closing phenylalanine or tryptophan. The D gene is left open where the match is weak. A row's size may be missing; if present it is once, few, many or a size class.

>.|TRBV18|TRBJ1-5|.
TGTGCCAGCTCACCAAAAGGGACACTTAATCAGCCCCAGCATTTT
CASSPKGTLNQPQHF
>.|TRBV18|TRBJ2-7|TRBD1
TGTGCCAGCTCACCATCCCAGGGGGCTGGCGACGAGCAGTACTTC
CASSPSQGAGDEQYF
>.|TRBV5-5|TRBJ1-1|.
TGTGCCAGCAGCTTGGGCCAAAACAGTGCAAGGACTGAAGCTTTCTTT
CASSLGQNSARTEAFF
>few|TRBV30|TRBJ2-7|TRBD2
TGTGCCTGGAGTGTACTGGGGGGGGCCTACGAGCAGTACTTC
CAWSVLGGAYEQYF
>.|TRBV15|TRBJ1-2|.
TGTGCCACCAGCAACGGCATGCGGGGAGGCTACACCTTC
CATSNGMRGGYTF
>.|TRBV2|TRBJ2-7|TRBD2
TGTGCCAGCAGTGTGCGACTAGCGGGGTACGAGCAGTACTTC
CASSVRLAGYEQYF
>few|TRBV19|TRBJ2-5|TRBD2
TGTGCCAGTAGTAGCGGGAGGCCCCTACAAGAGACCCAGTACTTC
CASSSGRPLQETQYF
>.|TRBV5-4|TRBJ2-7|.
TGTGCCAGCAGCCTTGACAGGAAATACGAGCAGTACTTC
CASSLDRKYEQYF
>.|TRBV7-9|TRBJ2-1|.
TGTGCCAGCAGCTCCCTCCTTCTGGCGGATGGGTCCTACAATGAGCAGTTCTTC
CASSSLLLADGSYNEQFF
>.|TRBV9|TRBJ2-7|TRBD2
TGTGCCAGCAGCGGAGGGACTAACCACGAGCAGTACTTC
CASSGGTNHEQYF